The rows below give T cell receptor beta chains drawn from one sample of a study of cytomegalovirus exposure and HLA in healthy donors. TCRdb's copy holds only in-frame clones and misses some; the assay was immunoSEQ multiplex PCR. The sample consists of about 160,000 clones, 70% to 90% of them appearing once. Sequences were obtained from PBMCs. Source of these receptors: a man between 18 and 35 years old in good health and CMV-seropositive. CDR3s include the opening cysteine and the closing phenylalanine or tryptophan. D genes are given only for firm matches. Only some rows state a clone size, as once, few, many or a class for expanded clones.

DNA | CDR3 | D | J | V | size
TGCGCCAGCAGCCAAGATACAGGTTCCTATGGCTACACCTTC | CASSQDTGSYGYTF | NA | TRBJ1-2 | TRBV4-1 | once
TGTGCCAGCAGCCGTGCGGACAGGGAGGGCGATGAGCAGTTCTTC | CASSRADREGDEQFF | NA | TRBJ2-1 | TRBV5-4 | NA
TGTGCCAGCAGCCGGGACAGGGCGTATGGCTACACCTTC | CASSRDRAYGYTF | TRBD1 | TRBJ1-2 | TRBV6-6 | NA
TGTGCCAGCAGCCCCTCAGGCCGGGGAGGAAACACCATATATTTT | CASSPSGRGGNTIYF | NA | TRBJ1-3 | TRBV5-4 | NA
TGTGCCAGCAGCTCCCCGGACCCTGGGAGGGGGGGCCTCTACGAGCAGTACTTC | CASSSPDPGRGGLYEQYF | NA | TRBJ2-7 | TRBV7-9 | NA
TGCGCCAGCAGCTCTACAGGGGGCAGCTACGAGCAGTACTTC | CASSSTGGSYEQYF | TRBD1 | TRBJ2-7 | TRBV5-1 | NA
TGTGCCAGCAGCACATGGACGGGGGGCACTGAAGCTTTCTTT | CASSTWTGGTEAFF | NA | TRBJ1-1 | TRBV5-8 | once
TGTGCCAGCAGCCGACCAAGACAGGGAGAGACCCAGTACTTC | CASSRPRQGETQYF | TRBD1 | TRBJ2-5 | TRBV7-2 | once
TGTGCCACTCTAGGGAACACCGGGGAGCTGTTTTTT | CATLGNTGELFF | NA | TRBJ2-2 | TRBV15 | NA
TGTGCCAGCAGCTTTTTCGGTGGTGAGCAGTTCTTC | CASSFFGGEQFF | NA | TRBJ2-1 | TRBV7-2 | NA
TGCGCCAGCAGCTTAACAGGGATGAACACTGAAGCTTTCTTT | CASSLTGMNTEAFF | NA | TRBJ1-1 | TRBV5-1 | few
TGTGCCAGCAGCTTAGCGCAGGGCTCTGGGGCCAACGGCCTGACTTTC | CASSLAQGSGANGLTF | NA | TRBJ2-6 | TRBV7-9 | few
TGCGCCAGCAGCCTCCTAGCGGGGGGTTCAGATACGCAGTATTTT | CASSLLAGGSDTQYF | TRBD2 | TRBJ2-3 | TRBV4-3 | NA
TGTGCCAGCAGCTCTCGAATAACAGGGGGTAAGACCCAGTACTTC | CASSSRITGGKTQYF | TRBD1 | TRBJ2-5 | TRBV5-6 | NA
TGTGCCAGCAGCGCCGGGACAGGGGTTTCCTACGAGCAGTACTTC | CASSAGTGVSYEQYF | TRBD1 | TRBJ2-7 | TRBV9 | once
TGTGCCTGGAACCCCGGGGGAGGGATAGAGCAGTACTTC | CAWNPGGGIEQYF | TRBD2 | TRBJ2-7 | TRBV30 | NA
TGTGCCAGCAGTTTGCGGATCCGGGGGGTGTACACTGAAGCTTTCTTT | CASSLRIRGVYTEAFF | NA | TRBJ1-1 | TRBV27 | NA
TGCGCCAGTAGCCCGGGGAACTACAATGAGCAGTTCTTC | CASSPGNYNEQFF | NA | TRBJ2-1 | TRBV5-1 | NA
TGTGCCAGCGGACAGGCTGGAAACACCATATATTTT | CASGQAGNTIYF | TRBD1 | TRBJ1-3 | TRBV19 | NA
TGTGCCAGCAGTTTGGGGGCAGGGCGAAATGCTGGTGGCTACACCTTC | CASSLGAGRNAGGYTF | NA | TRBJ1-2 | TRBV6-6 | NA
TGTGCCAGCAGTGAAAGGAGGACAGGGGGCTTTGGCTACACCTTC | CASSERRTGGFGYTF | TRBD1 | TRBJ1-2 | TRBV6-1 | NA
TGTGCCAGCAGCTCTTCCAATTCACCCCTCCACTTT | CASSSSNSPLHF | NA | TRBJ1-6 | TRBV13 | few
TGTGCCAGCAGTAGACTAGCGGGGACTACCTACAATGAGCAGTTCTTC | CASSRLAGTTYNEQFF | TRBD2 | TRBJ2-1 | TRBV6-6 | once
TGTGCCAGTAGTATTGGTCGAGGGTACGAGCAGTACTTC | CASSIGRGYEQYF | NA | TRBJ2-7 | TRBV19 | NA
TGTGCCAGCAGCGCCGACCAGGGAACTGGAAACACCATATATTTT | CASSADQGTGNTIYF | NA | TRBJ1-3 | TRBV9 | NA
TGCAGCGTCGTGGGACAGTTGAACACTGAAGCTTTCTTT | CSVVGQLNTEAFF | TRBD1 | TRBJ1-1 | TRBV29-1 | NA
TGTGCCATCAGTGCCCTAGCGGGGGGGGTGAGAGATACGCAGTATTTT | CAISALAGGVRDTQYF | TRBD2 | TRBJ2-3 | TRBV10-3 | NA
TGTGCCAGCAGCCCGCCCTCAGGGGTTTCATACGAGCAGTACTTC | CASSPPSGVSYEQYF | NA | TRBJ2-7 | TRBV7-2 | NA
TGTGCCTGGAGCCCGGACAGGACTAGCACAGATACGCAGTATTTT | CAWSPDRTSTDTQYF | TRBD1 | TRBJ2-3 | TRBV30 | NA
TGTGCCAGCAGCGTAGTTTCGGGGAGCACTGAAGCTTTCTTT | CASSVVSGSTEAFF | NA | TRBJ1-1 | TRBV9 | NA
TGTGCCAGCAGCCTTGCCCTGACAGGGGCTGGTGAGCAGTTCTTC | CASSLALTGAGEQFF | TRBD1 | TRBJ2-1 | TRBV7-7 | few
TGTGCCAGCACCGGGACAGGGAGTCCCGGGGAGCTGTTTTTT | CASTGTGSPGELFF | TRBD1 | TRBJ2-2 | TRBV2 | NA
TGCGCCAGCAGCCAAGCCACCGGGGTATGGGAGCTGTTTTTT | CASSQATGVWELFF | NA | TRBJ2-2 | TRBV4-1 | few
TGTGCTAGCAGCTTAGGGGCAGCAACTAATGAAAAACTGTTTTTT | CASSLGAATNEKLFF | NA | TRBJ1-4 | TRBV7-7 | NA
TGTGCCAGCAGCCAAGATAGGACAGAAGGAAACACCATATATTTT | CASSQDRTEGNTIYF | NA | TRBJ1-3 | TRBV4-2 | NA
TGTGCCAGCAGTCCTGGAGGGGCATCTAATCAGCCCCAGCATTTT | CASSPGGASNQPQHF | NA | TRBJ1-5 | TRBV11-3 | NA
TGTGCCTGGAGTGAGGGCGGGCTCACAGATACGCAGTATTTT | CAWSEGGLTDTQYF | NA | TRBJ2-3 | TRBV30 | NA
TGTGCCAGCTCACCAAGGACACAAGAGACCCAGTACTTC | CASSPRTQETQYF | NA | TRBJ2-5 | TRBV18 | NA
TGTGCTTCGCGGTCGTTGGGTACGCAGTATTTT | CASRSLGTQYF | NA | TRBJ2-3 | TRBV27 | NA
TGTGCCAGCGGCGGGCGGGGAGGAAACACCATATATTTT | CASGGRGGNTIYF | NA | TRBJ1-3 | TRBV2 | NA